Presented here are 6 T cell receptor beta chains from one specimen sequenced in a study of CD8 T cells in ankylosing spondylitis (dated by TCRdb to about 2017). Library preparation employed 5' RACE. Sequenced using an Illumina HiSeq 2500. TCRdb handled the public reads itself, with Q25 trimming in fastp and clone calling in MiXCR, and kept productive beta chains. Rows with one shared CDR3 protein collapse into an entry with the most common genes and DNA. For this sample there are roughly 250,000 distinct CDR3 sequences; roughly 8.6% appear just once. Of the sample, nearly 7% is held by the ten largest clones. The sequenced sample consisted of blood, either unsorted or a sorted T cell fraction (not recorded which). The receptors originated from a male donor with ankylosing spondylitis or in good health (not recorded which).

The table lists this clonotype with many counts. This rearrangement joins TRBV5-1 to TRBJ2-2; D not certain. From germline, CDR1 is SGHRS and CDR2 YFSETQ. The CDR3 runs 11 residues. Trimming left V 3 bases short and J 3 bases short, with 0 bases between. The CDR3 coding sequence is TGCGCCAGCAGCTACACCGGGGAGCTGTTTTTT. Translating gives CASSYTGELFF. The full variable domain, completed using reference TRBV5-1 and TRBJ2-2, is KAGVTQTPRYLIKTRGQQVTLSCSPISGHRSVSWYQQTPGQGLQFLFEYFSETQRNKGNFPGRFSGRQFSNSRSEMNVSTLELGDSALYLCASSYTGELFFGEGSRLTVL.

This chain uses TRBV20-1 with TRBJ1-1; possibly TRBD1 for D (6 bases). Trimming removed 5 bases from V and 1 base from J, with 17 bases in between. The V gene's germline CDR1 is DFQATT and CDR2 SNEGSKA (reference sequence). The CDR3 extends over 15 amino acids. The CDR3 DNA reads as TGCAGTGCTTCCTTGGGACACTTGAGGAACACTGAAGCTTTCTTT. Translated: CSASLGHLRNTEAFF.

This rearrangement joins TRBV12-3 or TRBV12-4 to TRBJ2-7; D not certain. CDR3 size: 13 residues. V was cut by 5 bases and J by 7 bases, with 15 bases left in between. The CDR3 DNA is TGTGCCAGCAGTCCCGACACGGTCGGTGAGCAGTACTTC. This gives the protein CASSPDTVGEQYF.

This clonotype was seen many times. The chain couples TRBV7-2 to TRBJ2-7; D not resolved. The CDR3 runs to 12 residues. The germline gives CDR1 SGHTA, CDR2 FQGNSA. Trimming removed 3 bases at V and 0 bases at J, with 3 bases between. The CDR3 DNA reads TGTGCCAGCAGCTTGACCTCCTACGAGCAGTACTTC. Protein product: CASSLTSYEQYF.

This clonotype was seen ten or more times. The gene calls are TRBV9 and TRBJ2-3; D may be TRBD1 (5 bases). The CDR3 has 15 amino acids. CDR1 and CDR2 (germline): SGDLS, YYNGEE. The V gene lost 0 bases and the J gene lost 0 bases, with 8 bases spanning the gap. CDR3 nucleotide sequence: TGTGCCAGCAGCGTAGAAGGGGTAAGCACAGATACGCAGTATTTT. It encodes CASSVEGVSTDTQYF.

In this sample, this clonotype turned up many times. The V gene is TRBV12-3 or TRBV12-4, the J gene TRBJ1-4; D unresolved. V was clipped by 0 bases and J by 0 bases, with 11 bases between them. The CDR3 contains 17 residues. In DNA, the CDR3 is TGTGCCAGCAGTTTAGCGCTAGGAACCGCAACTAATGAAAAACTGTTTTTT. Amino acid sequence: CASSLALGTATNEKLFF.